The next 17 T cell receptor beta chains were all read from a single sample in a study of blood T cell repertoires in COVID-19 (dated by TCRdb to 2018 to 2021). Library prep was done by the immunoSEQ multiplex PCR assay. Entries here come from immuneACCESS through TCRdb and include only in-frame sequences with V and J called. Some clones fail to appear in such tables; in the studies checked, an unresolved V gene covers under half of the shortfall, and the cause of the remainder is unknown. For this sample there are some 120,000 clones; approximately 74% appear just once. The ten biggest clones cover over 5.5% of the sample. The sample taken for sequencing was peripheral blood. The receptors were gathered from a man older than 75 with COVID-19, enrolled during active disease.

This chain uses TRBV5-6 with TRBJ2-3; TRBD1 matches 7 bases. The germline CDR1 and CDR2 sequences are SGHDT and YYEEEE. The CDR3 sequence is 14 residues long. J gave up 6 bases and V 4 bases, and 8 bases lay outside the gene matches. The CDR3, as DNA: TGTGCCAGCAGCCAGGGACAGAATGGGGATACGCAGTATTTT. It is translated as CASSQGQNGDTQYF. The full variable domain, in which reference TRBV5-6 and TRBJ2-3 provide the parts outside the CDR3, is DAGVTQSPTHLIKTRGQQVTLRCSPKSGHDTVSWYQQALGQGPQFIFQYYEEEERQRGNFPDRFSGHQFPNYSSELNVNALLLGDSALYLCASSQGQNGDTQYFGPGTRLTVL.

Turning to this clone: At one end the junction does not follow the germline gene, possibly because of a read error. The gene calls are TRBV28 and TRBJ2-1; the match to TRBD2 covers 7 bases. In germline, CDR1 is MDHEN, CDR2 SYDVKM. The CDR3 is made up of 13 amino acids. The CDR3 spells CASSLAAGPSGVF. The CDR3 nucleotides read TGTGCCAGCAGTTTGGCAGCGGGGCCCTCGGGGGTCTTC.

The V call is TRBV5-1, the J call TRBJ2-7; D possibly corresponds to TRBD1 (5 bases). This CDR3 is 13 amino acids long. The V gene's germline CDR1 is SGHRS and CDR2 YFSETQ. V dropped 2 bases and J dropped 2 bases, with 8 bases sitting between them. CDR3: CASSLGAAYEQYF. In DNA, the CDR3 is TGCGCCAGCAGCTTAGGGGCCGCCTACGAGCAGTACTTC.

The chain couples TRBV23-1 to TRBJ2-1; TRBD2 aligns across 11 bases. TRBV23-1 is assigned to the ORF class and has an uncertain function. The CDR3 is made up of 18 amino acids. V lost 2 bases to trimming and J lost 4 bases; unmatched junction nucleotides: 10. The DNA for the CDR3 is TGCGCCAGCAGTCAAGTGACGGATGGGACTAGCGGATACAATGAGCAGTTCTTC. The encoded protein is CASSQVTDGTSGYNEQFF.

The chain couples TRBV4-3 to TRBJ2-4, with a tentative D call TRBD2 (5 bases). The germline gives CDR1 LGHNA, CDR2 YSLEER. The CDR3 totals 16 residues. V was cut by 3 bases and J by 1 base, with 13 bases left in between. The CDR3 DNA is TGCGCCAGCAGCCAGGCCCTCGAGGGTGCCAAAAACATTCAGTACTTC. It encodes CASSQALEGAKNIQYF.

Turning to this clone: Other DNA sequences of this sample code for an identical CDR3. The chain couples TRBV24-1 to TRBJ2-7, with 11 bases fitting TRBD2. V lost 5 bases and J lost 6; bases outside the gene matches: 14. This CDR3 spans 17 amino acids. Germline CDR1 KGHDR, CDR2 SFDVKD. CDR3 loop: CATSGTGTSGSIGEQYF. The CDR3 DNA sequence: TGTGCCACCAGTGGGACCGGGACTAGCGGAAGCATTGGCGAGCAGTACTTC.

This rearrangement joins TRBV28 to TRBJ1-1, with D perhaps TRBD1 (5 bases). This CDR3 region has 14 residues. Trimming cost V 0 bases and J 1 base, with 6 bases left between them. Germline CDR1 is MDHEN and CDR2 is SYDVKM. CDR3 nucleotide sequence: TGTGCCAGCAGTTTATGGACAGAGAACACTGAAGCTTTCTTT. It specifies CASSLWTENTEAFF. The variable domain in full, completed from reference TRBV28 and TRBJ1-1, reads DVKVTQSSRYLVKRTGEKVFLECVQDMDHENMFWYRQDPGLGLRLIYFSYDVKMKEKGDIPEGYSVSREKKERFSLILESASTNQTSMYLCASSLWTENTEAFFGQGTRLTVV.

V and J are TRBV5-6 and TRBJ2-7; unclear D gene. The V and J ends lost 0 bases and 3 bases respectively, with 7 bases between them. CDR1 is SGHDT and CDR2 is YYEEEE in the germline V gene. The length of the CDR3 is 13 residues. The chain's CDR3 is CASSLGGDYEQYF. The CDR3 DNA is TGTGCCAGCAGCTTGGGAGGAGACTACGAGCAGTACTTC. The variable domain in full, with the rest retrieved from reference TRBV5-6 and TRBJ2-7, is DAGVTQSPTHLIKTRGQQVTLRCSPKSGHDTVSWYQQALGQGPQFIFQYYEEEERQRGNFPDRFSGHQFPNYSSELNVNALLLGDSALYLCASSLGGDYEQYFGPGTRLTVT.

V and J are TRBV29-1 and TRBJ1-1; 7 nucleotides agree with TRBD1. In germline, CDR1 is SQVTM, CDR2 ANQGSEA. The CDR3 is 13 residues long. V lost 1 base to trimming and J lost 4 bases; unmatched junction nucleotides: 3. The CDR3 loop is CSVEAQGGTEAFF. CDR3 coding DNA: TGCAGCGTTGAAGCCCAGGGGGGCACTGAAGCTTTCTTT.

The rearrangement uses TRBV4-1 and TRBJ2-2; 7 bases are shared with TRBD2. Germline V gene sequence: CDR1 MGHRA, CDR2 YSYEKL. V gave up 5 bases and J gave up 1 base; unmatched junction bases: 10. CDR3 size: 17 residues. The DNA for the CDR3 is TGCGCCAGCAGCGGGCGGGGGATAGCGGGGAACACCGGGGAGCTGTTTTTT. It specifies CASSGRGIAGNTGELFF.

The V and J genes are TRBV5-1 and TRBJ2-1; perhaps TRBD2 as D (6 bases). The CDR3 loop spans 13 amino acids. The germline V and J ends were trimmed by 2 bases and 5 bases, with 8 bases remaining between them. CDR1 is SGHRS and CDR2 is YFSETQ in the germline V gene. The CDR3 region has the DNA TGCGCCAGCAGCTTCGGAGGGGACAATGAGCAGTTCTTC. This translates into CASSFGGDNEQFF.

At least ten counts were recorded for this clone. The CDR3 here is CASSQQPFVAGRISYEQYF. The CDR3 DNA reads as TGCGCCAGCAGCCAACAACCATTCGTGGCCGGGAGAATCTCCTACGAGCAGTACTTC. The V and J genes are TRBV4-1 and TRBJ2-7, with D possibly being TRBD2 (6 bases). The CDR3 extends over 19 amino acids. The V end was cut by 2 bases, the J end by 0 bases, with 23 bases between. Germline V lookup: CDR1 MGHRA, CDR2 YSYEKL.

This clone was seen a few times. The chain combines TRBV5-1 with TRBJ2-1; the match to TRBD1 covers 7 bases. V was clipped by 3 bases and J by 2 bases; unmatched bases: 5. Germline V gene data show CDR1 as SGHRS and CDR2 as YFSETQ. CDR3 size: 15 residues. CDR3 sequence: CASSSGQDPYNEQFF. DNA for the CDR3: TGCGCCAGCAGCTCCGGACAGGACCCCTACAATGAGCAGTTCTTC.

The CDR3: CASSRTSGAFYNEQFF. CDR3 DNA: TGTGCCAGCAGTCGCACTAGCGGGGCCTTTTACAATGAGCAGTTCTTC. This sequence joins TRBV11-3 and TRBJ2-1; 10 bases line up with TRBD2. The CDR3 length is 16 residues. From germline, CDR1 is SGHNT and CDR2 YENEEA. With 6 bases clipped from V and 4 bases from J, the junction kept 9 bases outside the gene matches.

As regards this clone: The junction does not match germline at one end; this may be a read error. V is TRBV7-7 and J is TRBJ2-5; D is uncertain. Germline CDR1 is SSHAT and CDR2 is FNYEAQ (reference sequence). CDR3 length: 15 residues. Here the CDR3 reads CASSLRWANQETQYF. The CDR3, as DNA: TGTGCTAGCAGCTTAAGGTGGGCCAACCAAGAGACCCAGTACTTC.

V and J are TRBV6-5 and TRBJ2-1; tentative D call: TRBD2 (5 bases). Germline lookup yields CDR1 MNHEY and CDR2 SVGAGI. The CDR3 contains 14 residues. V was trimmed by 7 bases and J by 4 bases, leaving 14 bases between them. The DNA of the CDR3 is TGTGCCAGCAAGAGGGAGCGTCAATACAATGAGCAGTTCTTC. This gives the protein CASKRERQYNEQFF.

V gene TRBV7-9 combines with J gene TRBJ1-4; D remains unclear. Per the germline V gene, CDR1 is SEHNR and CDR2 is FQNEAQ (reference sequence). V lost 5 bases, J lost 5 bases, and 9 bases lay in between. CDR3 size: 13 residues. In DNA form, the CDR3 reads TGTGCCAGCAGCGAGGGATGGAATGAAAAACTGTTTTTT. It translates to CASSEGWNEKLFF. The whole variable domain, remainder taken from reference TRBV7-9 and TRBJ1-4, is DTGVSQNPRHKITKRGQNVTFRCDPISEHNRLYWYRQTLGQGPEFLTYFQNEAQLEKSRLLSDRFSAERPKGSFSTLEIQRTEQGDSAMYLCASSEGWNEKLFFGSGTQLSVL.